These T cell receptor beta chains were read from a single sample in a study of blood T cell repertoires in COVID-19. The method was immunoSEQ multiplex PCR; TCRdb's version includes in-frame clones alone and lacks a portion of them. Of around 80,000 clones detected, over 65% appear once; the ten largest clones hold approximately 5.8%. The sequenced sample was peripheral blood. The source of these receptors is a man over 45 with active or convalescent COVID-19. Each CDR3 is given with its conserved first and last residue. The D gene is left open where the match is weak. Size values are once, few and many counts, or a class for expanded clones, and some rows have none.

j_gene | abundance | v_gene | d_gene | CDR3nt | CDR3aa
TRBJ2-7 | NA | TRBV11-2 | NA | TGTGCCAGCAGCTTAAGCCCTTCACGAGGTCCCTACGAGCAGTACTTC | CASSLSPSRGPYEQYF
TRBJ1-2 | NA | TRBV6-2/TRBV6-3 | NA | TGTGCCAGCAGTTACTCGAGGCAAAGTTCCTATGGCTACACCTTC | CASSYSRQSSYGYTF
TRBJ2-7 | NA | TRBV6-1 | TRBD1 | TGTGCCAGCAGTGAGACAGGGGGCTACGGGGCACTTACGAAAGAGCAGTACTTC | CASSETGGYGALTKEQYF
TRBJ2-1 | NA | TRBV24-1 | TRBD1 | TGTGCCACCGGGACAGGGGATGCCGAGGTCTACTACAATGAGCAGTTCTTC | CATGTGDAEVYYNEQFF
TRBJ2-7 | NA | TRBV19 | NA | TGTGCCAGTAGTATAACAACGGGGTACTCCTACGAGCAGTACTTC | CASSITTGYSYEQYF
TRBJ1-1 | few | TRBV7-2 | NA | TGTGCCAGCAGCCCCACCCCGAGGGTGAACACTGAAGCTTTCTTT | CASSPTPRVNTEAFF
TRBJ1-4 | NA | TRBV11-2 | TRBD1 | TGTGCCAGCAGCTCGGACAGGGTGTCGTCAAAACTGTTTTTT | CASSSDRVSSKLFF
TRBJ2-5 | once | TRBV12-3/TRBV12-4 | NA | TGTGCCAGCAGTTTAACGCCTAGAGAGACCCAGTACTTC | CASSLTPRETQYF
TRBJ2-7 | NA | TRBV2 | NA | TGTGCCAGCAGTGGACGGGACTACGAGCAGTACTTC | CASSGRDYEQYF
TRBJ1-1 | few | TRBV19 | NA | TGTGCCAGTAGTATGAAAGGCCGTTCTGTCGGGGACACTGAAGCTTTCTTT | CASSMKGRSVGDTEAFF
TRBJ1-2 | NA | TRBV5-5 | NA | TGTGCCAGCAGCGATCAGCCAGGGGCCGGCTATGGCTACACCTTC | CASSDQPGAGYGYTF
TRBJ2-5 | NA | TRBV10-3 | TRBD2 | TGTGCCATCAGTGCGCGGGGGGACCAAGAGACCCAGTACTTC | CAISARGDQETQYF
TRBJ2-5 | many | TRBV11-2 | NA | TGTGCCAGCAGCTTAGATCGGGGGACCCAGTACTTC | CASSLDRGTQYF
TRBJ2-1 | NA | TRBV7-2 | NA | TGTGCCAGCAGCCCCCGGGGTCTGTGGGCTGAGCAGTTCTTC | CASSPRGLWAEQFF